This paragraph covers one TCR beta chain sequence. The antigen remains unidentified. The PCR was carried out with 60 Vbeta primers and 13 Jbeta primers. TCRdb keeps only in-frame clones here, not all; method: immunoSEQ multiplex PCR. The table gives 200,000 to 250,000 clones; the top ten clones make up roughly 1.1% of it. Germline V gene data show CDR1 as MNHEY and CDR2 as SMNVEV (reference sequence). The CDR3 spans 14 residues. V lost 2 bases to trimming and J lost 12 bases, with 17 bases between them. This record comes from a study of cytomegalovirus exposure and HLA in healthy donors. Study-level results: The majority of CMV-associated TCR beta chains were reported as apparently HLA-restricted in a later analysis. Within an earlier analysis, most TCR beta V segments proved productive either about 90% or about 30% of the time. The presence/absence work took it that sequencing depth was about the same across donors.

The source of this sequence is a girl aged 2 to 10 in good health and CMV-seropositive. Input material: PBMCs. This chain connects TRBV27 to TRBJ2-1, with D possibly matching TRBD1 (6 bases). CDR3 residues: CASSLLSDSPLQFF. The CDR3 DNA follows: TGTGCCAGCAGTTTACTCTCGGACAGTCCGTTGCAGTTCTTC.